Here is one T cell receptor beta chain with its context. The germline V gene has CDR1 ENHRY and CDR2 SYGVKD. This CDR3 region has 14 residues. With 6 bases removed from V and 0 bases from J, the gap between germline ends came to 10 bases. The assay was immunoSEQ multiplex PCR, and TCRdb's table has in-frame clones only and misses some. This sample has more than 2,000,000 clones, with about 92% found just once. These data come from a study of shared clonotypes between healthy human individuals. The split of CD4+ cells yielded CD45RA+ naive and CD45RA-negative memory subsets. Sequencing was done on a sample of naive CD4+ T cells sorted from blood. Subset meaning: CD45RA+ positively selected. This receptor was identified in a man younger than 35 in good health. This chain links TRBV10-3 with TRBJ2-3, with unresolved D. The CDR3 region is CAISIETSTDTQYF. Written as DNA, the CDR3 is TGTGCCATCAGCATAGAGACTAGCACAGATACGCAGTATTTT.